Given below is one TCR beta chain in context. The clone's antigen remains unknown. Base qualities were left out, and no much larger clone turns up one base away. TCRbeta CDR3 regions were amplified from genomic DNA using the immunoSEQ Assay, a bias-controlled multiplex PCR. The authors processed their data as follows. The number of nucleated cells in each sample was estimated from the amplification of reference gene primers within the assay. To quantify the absolute abundance of each unique TCRbeta CDR3 rearrangement, sequence reads were collapsed and filtered. For each sample, productive Simpson clonality was calculated by taking the square root of Simpson's diversity index across productive rearrangements. TCRdb retrieved this table from immuneACCESS and kept in-frame rearrangements only. Not all clones are present; in checked studies, unresolved V genes account for under half, and no reason is known for the remainder. V, J and clone size were drawn from that table, and D and trimming were deduced from the DNA. The sample table contains 200,000 to 250,000 clones; only one count was recorded for 70% to 90% of them. The ten most abundant clones make up around 5.9% of the sample.

These data come from a study of blood T cell repertoires in COVID-19 (dated by TCRdb to 2020 to 2022). Turning to the overall study: Samples covering the acute and convalescent phases of COVID-19 were provided by collaborators in the United States, Italy and Spain. The prospective study material was composed of cDNA or gDNA derived from T cells, B-cell-depleted T cells, or PBMCs. The dataset comprised deeply sampled blood TCRbeta repertoires from subjects exposed to, actively infected with, or recovered from COVID-19. The repertoires were released in a freely available public database intended as a resource for research on the immune response to SARS-CoV-2. Samples came from the ongoing ImmuneRACE study (first 160 participants) plus 1,254 subjects from 6 global collaborators. The sample metadata nearly always contained a de-identified subject ID, COVID-19 status, age in years and sex. HLA class I and class II types, where available, came from metadata supplied by the sample provider rather than from assay-based typing. Paper-wide results and their limitations: The quantity of clinical and demographic metadata differed by source and by participant and was supplied without curation.

The V and J ends are trimmed by 1 base and 7 bases, leaving 10 bases between them. The CDR3 starts with the cysteine, ends with the phenylalanine, and has 13 residues. CDR3 DNA is the only sequence kept; it has 39 bases, read in frame from the first base. Reading the germline V gene gives CDR1 MDHEN and CDR2 SYDVKM. Whole blood was collected in K2EDTA tubes by collaborating institutions according to the institutions' own protocols. For TCRbeta analysis, collaborators shipped samples in one of three forms: frozen whole blood, isolated PBMCs, or DNA extracted from either of those sample types. What was sequenced was peripheral blood. The source is a man aged 55 to 70 with acute or convalescent COVID-19. The receptor chain draws on TRBV28 and TRBJ1-1; no D gene is confidently identified. The encoded CDR3 is CASSLSTRGEAFF. The sequenced DNA is TGTGCCAGCAGTTTATCTACTCGGGGTGAAGCTTTCTTT.